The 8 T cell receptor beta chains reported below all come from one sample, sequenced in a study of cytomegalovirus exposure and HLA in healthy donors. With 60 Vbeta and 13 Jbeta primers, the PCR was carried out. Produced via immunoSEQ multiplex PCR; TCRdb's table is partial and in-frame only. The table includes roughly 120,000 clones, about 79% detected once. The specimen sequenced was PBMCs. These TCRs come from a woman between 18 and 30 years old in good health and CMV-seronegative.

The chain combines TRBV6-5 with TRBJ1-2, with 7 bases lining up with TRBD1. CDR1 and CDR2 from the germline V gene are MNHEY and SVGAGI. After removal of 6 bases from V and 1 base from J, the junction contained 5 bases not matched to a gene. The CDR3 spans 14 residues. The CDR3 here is CASRRQGVNYGYTF. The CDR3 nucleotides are TGTGCCAGCAGGAGACAGGGAGTTAACTATGGCTACACCTTC.

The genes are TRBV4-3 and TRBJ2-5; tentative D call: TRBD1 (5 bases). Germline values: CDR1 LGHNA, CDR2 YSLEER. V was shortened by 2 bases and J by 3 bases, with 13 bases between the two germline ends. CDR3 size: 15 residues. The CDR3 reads CASSQSGQRKETQYF. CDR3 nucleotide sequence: TGCGCCAGCAGCCAATCAGGACAAAGAAAAGAGACCCAGTACTTC.

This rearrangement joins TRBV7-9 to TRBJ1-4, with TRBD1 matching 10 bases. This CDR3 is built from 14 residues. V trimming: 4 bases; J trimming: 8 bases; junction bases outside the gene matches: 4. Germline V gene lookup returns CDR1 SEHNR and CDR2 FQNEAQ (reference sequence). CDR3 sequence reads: CASSWGQGLEKLFF. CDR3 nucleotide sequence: TGTGCCAGCAGCTGGGGACAGGGGCTGGAAAAACTGTTTTTT.

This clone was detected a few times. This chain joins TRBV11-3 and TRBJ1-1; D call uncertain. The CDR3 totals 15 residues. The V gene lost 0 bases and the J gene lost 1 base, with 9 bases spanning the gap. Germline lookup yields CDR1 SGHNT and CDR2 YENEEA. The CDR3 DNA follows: TGTGCCAGCAGCTTAGAGTCGCAGTCGAACACTGAAGCTTTCTTT. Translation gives CASSLESQSNTEAFF.

Here the CDR3 reads CASSLDRGDYGYTF. The DNA for the CDR3 is TGTGCCAGCAGCTTAGATCGGGGGGACTATGGCTACACCTTC. This chain uses TRBV11-2 with TRBJ1-2, with a possible D match to TRBD1 (5 bases). The V and J ends lost 0 bases and 3 bases respectively, with 8 bases between them. Germline values: CDR1 SGHAT, CDR2 FQNNGV. The CDR3 extends over 14 amino acids.

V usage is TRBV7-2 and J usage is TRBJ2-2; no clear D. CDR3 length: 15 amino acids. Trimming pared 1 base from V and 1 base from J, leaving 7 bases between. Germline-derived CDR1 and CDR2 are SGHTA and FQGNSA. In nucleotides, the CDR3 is TGTGCCAGCAGCTTAGTCCGAGGGAACACCGGGGAGCTGTTTTTT. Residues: CASSLVRGNTGELFF.

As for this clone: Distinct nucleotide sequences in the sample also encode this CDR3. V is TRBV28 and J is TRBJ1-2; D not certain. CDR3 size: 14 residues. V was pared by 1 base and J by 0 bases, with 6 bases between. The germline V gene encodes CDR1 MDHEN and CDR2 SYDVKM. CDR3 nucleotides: TGTGCCAGCAGTTTATCAAGCCCTAACTATGGCTACACCTTC. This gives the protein CASSLSSPNYGYTF.

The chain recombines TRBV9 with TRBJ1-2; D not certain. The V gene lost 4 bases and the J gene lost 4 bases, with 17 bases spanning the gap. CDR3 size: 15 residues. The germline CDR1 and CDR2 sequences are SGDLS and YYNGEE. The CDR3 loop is CASSPRGGSVYGYTF. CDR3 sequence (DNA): TGTGCCAGCAGCCCCCGGGGAGGGTCGGTCTATGGCTACACCTTC.